This T cell receptor beta chain is drawn from a study of blood T cell repertoires in COVID-19. Authors' data handling: Amplifying reference gene primers gave estimates of nucleated cell counts. Measured with immunoSEQ multiplex PCR; TCRdb has only the in-frame clones, and not every one. The DNA was the basis for D and trimming; V, J and clone size are from that table. The repertoire holds about 370,000 clones, with roughly 90% as singletons. The Seattle site enrolled patients during active infection and followed them longitudinally. Germline trimming cut 9 bases from V and 3 bases from J; bases unmatched to any gene: 3. The length of the CDR3 is 12 residues. Germline CDR1 reads ENHRY; CDR2 reads SYGVKD.

The sequenced material came from peripheral blood. This clonotype was sampled from a woman aged 30 to 39 with COVID-19, enrolled during active disease. The V and J genes are TRBV10-3 and TRBJ1-1, with 8 bases aligning to TRBD1. CDR3 bases: TGTGCCATAAAGACAGGGGACACTGAAGCTTTCTTT. Translating gives CAIKTGDTEAFF.